Shown below are 26 T cell receptor beta chains from a single sample sequenced in a study of tumor-infiltrating lymphocytes in primary liver carcinoma. The researchers produced TCR beta cDNA from roughly 500 ng total RNA with a constant-region primer. Slightly modified ARM-PCR served as the procedure for the TCR beta libraries. These libraries came from three rounds of nested multiplex PCR. Rounds one and two of PCR, each of 10 cycles, were primed with TRBV1-TRBV30 forward primers and a C-beta reverse primer. TCRdb re-derived calls from the multiplex PCR reads in MiXCR, one entry per CDR3 protein. The sample yields 100,000 to 150,000 distinct CDR3 sequences, approximately 64% seen once. The source material, 20-30 mg of unsorted bulk tissue, was used to co-extract RNA and DNA. Sequencing input: liver tumor tissue from sampling region 3. Noted subset: tumor region T3, left-lateral pole. The source of these receptors is a woman aged 55-69 years with primary liver carcinoma and hepatitis B virus infection.

On this clonotype: This sequence may be a read error, since a much larger clone differs from it by one base. The rearrangement uses TRBV5-6 and TRBJ2-1; D may match TRBD1 or TRBD2 (5 bases each). Germline-derived CDR1 and CDR2 are SGHDT and YYEEEE. The CDR3 contains 12 residues. Here the CDR3 reads CANSYGTLEQFF. DNA of the CDR3: TGTGCCAACAGCTATGGGACCTTGGAGCAGTTCTTC.

This clonotype is medium-sized within its sample. The chain joins TRBV4-1 to TRBJ2-7; 8 bases map to TRBD2. The junction had 6 bases not matched to a gene; V was cut back by 0 bases and J by 5 bases. Germline values: CDR1 MGHRA, CDR2 YSYEKL. The CDR3 contains 15 residues. This CDR3 reads CASSQDGGGRDEQYF. CDR3 sequence (DNA): TGCGCCAGCAGCCAAGATGGCGGGGGGCGCGACGAGCAGTACTTC.

This clonotype was seen once. A read error may produce the germline difference seen at one junction end. The CDR3 DNA reads as TGTGCCAGCAGAAACAAAGGGCTTCAAAACAATCAGTACTTC. Encoded protein: CASRNKGLQNNQYF. The chain links TRBV6-1 to TRBJ2-4; D uncertain. This CDR3 contains 14 residues. Germline-derived CDR1 and CDR2 are MNHNS and SASEGT.

Concerning this clonotype: A read error may produce the germline difference seen at one junction end. The chain is built from TRBV28 and TRBJ1-6; 8 nucleotides align to TRBD1. Germline loops: CDR1 MDHEN, CDR2 SYDVKM. This CDR3 is built from 16 residues. The CDR3 bases are TGTGCCAGCAGCCGGAACCTTGGACAGGGAAATTCACCCCGCCACTTT. Amino acid sequence: CASSRNLGQGNSPRHF.

The J gene is TRBJ2-7, the V gene TRBV6-6; a weak D match, TRBD1 (5 bases). The CDR3 contains 13 residues. Trimming removed 9 bases at V and 0 bases at J, with 12 bases between. CDR1 MNHNY and CDR2 SVGAGI come from the germline V gene (reference sequence). The CDR3 is CASCYQGSYEQYF. CDR3 coding DNA: TGTGCCAGTTGTTACCAGGGCTCCTACGAGCAGTACTTC.

This clonotype is deemed medium-sized. The junction does not match germline at one end; this may be a read error. The V gene is TRBV4-2, the J gene TRBJ2-7; no clear D gene. The CDR3 sequence is 17 residues long. Germline CDR1 reads LGHNA; CDR2 reads YNFKEQ. The CDR3 DNA is TGCGCCAGCAGCCAAGACCGCGGCGGAGTTGGGACCTACGAGCAGTACTTC. Translated: CASSQDRGGVGTYEQYF.

As regards this clonotype: A much larger clone differs from this one at a single base, so this may be a read error. This rearrangement joins TRBV10-3 to TRBJ1-1; tentative D call: TRBD1 (5 bases). Germline V gene lookup returns CDR1 ENHRY and CDR2 SYGVKD. V shed 4 bases and J shed 8 bases, with 14 bases lying between them. The CDR3 runs 13 residues. In DNA form, the CDR3 reads TGTGCCATCAGTGGGTCGGGGACGGTCGAAGCTTTCTTT. Amino acids: CAISGSGTVEAFF.

The chain links TRBV5-1 to TRBJ2-5; 8 bases agree with TRBD1. The V gene end was trimmed by 1 base and the J gene end by 2 bases; junction bases not matched to a gene: 4. Germline CDR1 SGHRS, CDR2 YFSETQ. The CDR3 runs to 15 residues. In DNA form, the CDR3 reads TGCGCCAGCAGCTTGCGTACAGGGGGGCAAGAGACCCAGTACTTC. Protein sequence: CASSLRTGGQETQYF.

V and J are TRBV11-1 and TRBJ2-7; D unclear. The germline V gene has CDR1 SGHAT and CDR2 FQDESV (reference sequence). The CDR3 runs 11 residues. The CDR3 bases are TGTAGCAGCAGCTCCGGACCTGTACTGTACTTC. As protein: CSSSSGPVLYF.

Comment on this clonotype: A much larger clone is a single base away; this may be a read error. The chain links TRBV12-3 or TRBV12-4 to TRBJ1-2; no clear D gene. The CDR3 is 16 amino acids. CDR3 in DNA: TGTGCCAGCAGGCCCCAGGAACTCTCGGCGGGCCATGGCTACTCCTTC. It is translated as CASRPQELSAGHGYSF.

The table lists this clonotype with many counts. CDR3 amino acids: CASSLGRGSHTDTQYF. The CDR3 region has the DNA TGTGCCAGCAGCTTGGGGCGGGGGAGTCACACAGATACGCAGTATTTT. The chain recombines TRBV5-4 with TRBJ2-3; TRBD2 matches 7 bases. The germline CDR1 and CDR2 sequences are SGHNT and YYREEE (reference sequence). The CDR3 is 16 amino acids. Trimming at V came to 0 bases and at J to 2 bases, leaving 6 bases not matched to a gene.

In regard to this clonotype: One end of the junction varies from germline; a read error may be responsible. The rearrangement uses TRBV6-5 and TRBJ2-1; D is perhaps TRBD2 (5 bases). This CDR3 is 12 amino acids long. The germline CDR1 and CDR2 sequences are MNHEY and SVGAGI. The CDR3 region is CVSGSWINEQFF. CDR3 sequence (DNA): TGTGTCAGCGGTTCCTGGATCAATGAGCAGTTCTTC.

With respect to this clonotype: This may come from a read error, since a much larger clone is one base off. This chain joins TRBV28 and TRBJ2-3, with 9 positions matching TRBD1. The CDR3 totals 15 residues. With V trimmed by 5 bases and J by 2 bases, 5 bases remained unmatched. The germline V gene has CDR1 MDHEN and CDR2 SYDVKM. The CDR3 DNA is TGTGCCAGCAGTCGGGGACAGGGCTTCACAGATACGCAGTATTTT. Protein sequence: CASSRGQGFTDTQYF. Looking up the rest from reference TRBV28 and TRBJ2-3 gives the full variable domain: DVKVTQSSRYLVKRTGEKVFLECVQDMDHENMFWYRQDPGLGLRLIYFSYDVKMKEKGDIPEGYSVSREKKERFSLILESASTNQTSMYLCASSRGQGFTDTQYFGPGTRLTVL.

V gene TRBV30 combines with J gene TRBJ2-3; no clear D. The J call may not be correct, given that the DNA end is closer to TRBJ1-5. Germline V CDR1 and CDR2: GTSNPN, SVGIG (reference sequence). The CDR3 sequence is 15 residues long. The CDR3 spells CAWSVRLTHGDTQHF. The CDR3 DNA follows: TGTGCCTGGAGTGTACGACTCACCCATGGAGATACGCAGCATTTT.

For this clonotype: This could be a read error, since a much larger clone is one nucleotide away. Likely a read error: the CDR3 ends without its conserved phenylalanine or tryptophan. This chain joins TRBV28 and TRBJ2-5; D is unclear. V lost 5 bases, J lost 1 base, and 14 bases lay in between. The V gene's germline CDR1 is MDHEN and CDR2 SYDVKM. The CDR3 runs to 15 residues. DNA of the CDR3: TGTGCCAGCAGTACACCCAGGCCCGGCCAAGAGACCCAGTACCTC. Translating gives CASSTPRPGQETQYL.

In its sample, this clonotype was seen once. Compared with germline, one end of the junction differs, possibly owing to a read error. The chain employs TRBV6-6 and TRBJ2-2, with a weak D call TRBD2 (5 bases). The length of the CDR3 is 13 residues. Looked up from germline, CDR1 is MNHNY and CDR2 is SVGAGI (reference sequence). The CDR3 is CAGSHSRAGELFF. The CDR3 DNA sequence: TGTGCCGGCAGTCACTCGAGGGCCGGGGAGCTGTTTTTT.

This clonotype was detected only once. Lacking the conserved final phenylalanine or tryptophan, this CDR3 likely reflects a read error. The CDR3 is CRVEDLLGLAGANPDTQYS. CDR3 coding DNA: TGCAGAGTTGAAGATTTGCTGGGACTAGCGGGAGCGAATCCCGATACGCAGTATTCT. The chain joins TRBV29-1 to TRBJ2-3, with 14 bases fitting TRBD2. The CDR3 sequence is 19 residues long. The germline gives CDR1 SQVTM, CDR2 ANQGSEA.

This clonotype turned up a few times. Mismatch with germline at one junction end may stem from a read error. The rearrangement links TRBV5-1 to TRBJ2-7; 16 bases line up with TRBD2. The CDR3 extends over 14 amino acids. Germline CDR1 reads SGHRS; CDR2 reads YFSETQ. The CDR3 spells CASCLGLAGGEQYF. The DNA for the CDR3 is TGCGCCAGCTGCTTGGGACTAGCGGGAGGGGAGCAGTACTTC.

On this clonotype itself: Compared with germline, one end of the junction differs, possibly owing to a read error. The gene calls are TRBV11-2 and TRBJ1-1; 9 positions agree with TRBD1. The CDR3 runs 15 residues. Per the germline V gene, CDR1 is SGHAT and CDR2 is FQNNGV. The CDR3 spells CASSFRWDRDTEALF. CDR3 sequence (DNA): TGTGCCAGCAGCTTTCGCTGGGACAGGGATACTGAAGCTCTCTTT.

In this sample, this clonotype turned up many times. The chain links TRBV29-1 to TRBJ1-2, with no clear D. The V end was cut by 7 bases, the J end by 0 bases, with 9 bases between. CDR1 and CDR2 (germline): SQVTM, ANQGSEA. The CDR3 covers 12 residues. The CDR3 DNA is TGCAGCGGTAGGCTTACTAACTATGGCTACACCTTC. This translates into CSGRLTNYGYTF.

With regard to this clonotype: A read error may explain this, as a much larger clone is one base away. The V gene is TRBV5-1, the J gene TRBJ2-2; no firm D call. Germline lookup yields CDR1 SGHRS and CDR2 YFSETQ. The CDR3 spans 14 residues. V lost 5 bases, J lost 6 bases, and 14 bases lay in between. The CDR3 DNA follows: TGCGCCAGCAGGCCCGTGAGTCAAGCCGGGGAGCTGTTTTTT. Its protein is CASRPVSQAGELFF.

With regard to this clonotype: Relative to the germline gene, one junction end is altered; a read error may explain this. V usage is TRBV11-3 and J usage is TRBJ2-3; TRBD2 is a possible D gene (5 bases). CDR1 and CDR2 from the germline V gene are SGHNT and YENEEA. The CDR3 length is 17 residues. CDR3 sequence (DNA): TGTGCCAGCAGCTTCGGACTCGGTGGCGGCCTCACAGATACGCAATATTTT. It is translated as CASSFGLGGGLTDTQYF.

With respect to this clonotype: A junction boundary mismatches the germline segment, possibly from a read error. Here the CDR3 reads CANSPYGGGYGYTF. In DNA form, the CDR3 reads TGTGCCAACAGTCCCTACGGGGGTGGGTATGGCTACACCTTC. This chain connects TRBV12-3 or TRBV12-4 to TRBJ1-2; tentatively, D is TRBD1 (5 bases). The CDR3 runs to 14 residues.

This clonotype was seen a few times. A read error may produce the germline difference seen at one junction end. The J gene is TRBJ2-1, the V gene TRBV11-3; D remains unclear. This CDR3 has 17 residues. From germline, CDR1 is SGHNT and CDR2 YENEEA. CDR3 bases: TGTGCAAGCAACTTAGATTTCGGCCTAGGTGTTTACAATGAGCGGTTCTTC. It translates to CASNLDFGLGVYNERFF.

The rearrangement uses TRBV12-3 or TRBV12-4 and TRBJ1-2; D remains ambiguous. The CDR3 runs 13 residues. The CDR3, as DNA: TGTACTAGCACCGGGTCTCTAAACTATGGCTACACCTTC. It is translated as CTSTGSLNYGYTF.

Concerning this clonotype itself: At one boundary the junction diverges from the germline segment, which might be a read error. V usage is TRBV28 and J usage is TRBJ1-1; perhaps TRBD1 as D (6 bases). Germline V lookup: CDR1 MDHEN, CDR2 SYDVKM. The CDR3 is made up of 16 amino acids. The CDR3 coding sequence is TGTGCCAGTAGTTTTTTTCCACAGGGAATGGACACTGAAGCTTTCTTT. Translating it yields CASSFFPQGMDTEAFF.